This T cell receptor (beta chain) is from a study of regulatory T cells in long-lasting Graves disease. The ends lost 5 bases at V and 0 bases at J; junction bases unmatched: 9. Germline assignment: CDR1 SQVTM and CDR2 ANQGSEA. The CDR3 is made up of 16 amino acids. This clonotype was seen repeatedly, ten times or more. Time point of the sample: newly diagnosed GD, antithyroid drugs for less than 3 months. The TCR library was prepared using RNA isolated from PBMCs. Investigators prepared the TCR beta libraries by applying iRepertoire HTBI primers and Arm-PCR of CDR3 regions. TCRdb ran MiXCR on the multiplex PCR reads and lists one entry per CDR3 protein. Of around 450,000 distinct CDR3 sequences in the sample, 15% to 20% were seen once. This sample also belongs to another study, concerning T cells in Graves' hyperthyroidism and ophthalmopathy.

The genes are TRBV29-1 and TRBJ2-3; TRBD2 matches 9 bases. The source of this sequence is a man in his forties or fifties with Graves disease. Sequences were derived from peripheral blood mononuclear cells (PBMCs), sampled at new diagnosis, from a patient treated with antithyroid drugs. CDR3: CSVWLTSGYSTDTQYF. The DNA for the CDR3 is TGCAGCGTTTGGCTGACTAGCGGTTATAGCACAGATACGCAGTATTTT.